A single sample is the source of the 26 T cell receptor beta chains below, sequenced in a study of T cell repertoires in cytomegalovirus infection. Each CDR3 protein is one row after TCRdb ran MiXCR on the reads. The sample yields hundreds of thousands of distinct CDR3 sequences, 15% to 20% seen once. The sequencing input was PBMCs. Every receptor here comes from a human donor in good health (CMV status not recorded). Some clones in this sample may be carry-over from other donors' samples.

This clonotype has a handful of counts. V gene TRBV6-5 combines with J gene TRBJ1-1; D may be TRBD1 (6 bases). V was shortened by 0 bases and J by 5 bases, with 10 bases between the two germline ends. Germline CDR1 MNHEY, CDR2 SVGAGI. The CDR3 runs to 14 residues. CDR3 coding DNA: TGTGCCAGCAGTTACTCGAGGGGGTTAACTGAAGCTTTCTTT. Its translation is CASSYSRGLTEAFF.

The chain employs TRBV20-1 and TRBJ2-1, with TRBD2 matching over 15 bases. Germline CDR1 and CDR2: DFQATT and SNEGSKA (reference sequence). J was trimmed by 2 bases and V by 7 bases; bases with no gene match: 9. The length of the CDR3 is 17 residues. The CDR3 loop is CSVPGLAGGPPYNEQFF. The CDR3 bases are TGCAGTGTTCCCGGACTAGCGGGGGGGCCGCCCTACAATGAGCAGTTCTTC.

This clonotype has only a few counts. Compared with germline, one end of the junction differs, possibly owing to a read error. The chain uses TRBV6-2 or TRBV6-3 and TRBJ2-1; TRBD2 agrees at 7 bases. This CDR3 has 13 residues. Per the germline V gene, CDR1 is MNHEY and CDR2 is SVGEGT. CDR3 coding DNA: TGTGCCAGCTGTCCAGCGCGGACTAGTGTTGTGATCTTC. Residues: CASCPARTSVVIF.

This clonotype was observed once. The CDR3 is CASSFGPVPGELFF. CDR3 nucleotide sequence: TGTGCCAGCAGTTTTGGGCCAGTTCCCGGGGAGCTGTTTTTT. The J gene is TRBJ2-2, the V gene TRBV27, with unresolved D. The ends were cut back, 3 bases at V and 6 bases at J, with 11 bases in the middle. The CDR3 has 14 amino acids. Germline V gene sequence: CDR1 MNHEY, CDR2 SMNVEV (reference sequence).

This clonotype was observed a handful of times. The chain carries TRBV5-1 and TRBJ2-3; 10 bases are shared with TRBD2. The CDR3 is 17 amino acids. From germline, CDR1 is SGHRS and CDR2 YFSETQ. The V segment lost 3 bases and the J segment 1 base; nucleotides outside the gene matches: 8. The CDR3 reads CASSSSVLAGGTDTQYF. CDR3 bases: TGCGCCAGCAGCTCCTCAGTCCTAGCGGGGGGCACAGATACGCAGTATTTT.

In its sample, this clonotype was seen many times. V is TRBV12-3 or TRBV12-4 and J is TRBJ1-1; possibly TRBD1 for D (5 bases). V was trimmed by 7 bases and J by 5 bases, leaving 14 bases between them. CDR3 length: 13 amino acids. The CDR3 protein is CASKDNQRTEAFF. The CDR3 DNA follows: TGTGCCAGCAAGGACAACCAGCGGACTGAAGCTTTCTTT.

This chain uses TRBV27 with TRBJ2-5, with a weak D call TRBD1 (5 bases). The CDR3 runs 14 residues. Germline V lookup: CDR1 MNHEY, CDR2 SMNVEV (reference sequence). V lost 3 bases to trimming and J lost 0 bases, with 8 bases between them. CDR3 protein: CASSFWGNQETQYF. In DNA form, the CDR3 reads TGTGCCAGCAGTTTTTGGGGCAACCAAGAGACCCAGTACTTC.

This clonotype showed up many times. This chain joins TRBV6-1 and TRBJ1-4; 7 bases map to TRBD1. Germline CDR1 reads MNHNS; CDR2 reads SASEGT. J gave up 7 bases and V 6 bases, and 14 bases lay outside the gene matches. This CDR3 is 16 amino acids long. The CDR3 bases are TGTGCCAGCAGGAAAAGGGAGACAGGGTTGAGTGAAAAACTGTTTTTT. Its translation: CASRKRETGLSEKLFF.

This clonotype has just a few counts. The rearrangement links TRBV23-1 to TRBJ1-4, with D uncertain. TRBV23-1 is annotated as an ORF whose role is uncertain. CDR3 size: 17 residues. Trimming removed 3 bases from V and 0 bases from J, with 14 bases in between. This chain's CDR3 is CASSQSTRPSTNEKLFF. CDR3 nucleotide sequence: TGCGCCAGCAGTCAGTCAACGAGACCTTCAACTAATGAAAAACTGTTTTTT.

In its sample, this clonotype was seen many times. The chain carries TRBV28 and TRBJ1-2; 7 nucleotides agree with TRBD1. Germline trimming cut 5 bases from V and 7 bases from J; bases unmatched to any gene: 7. Germline V gives CDR1 MDHEN, CDR2 SYDVKM. The CDR3 is 13 residues long. DNA of the CDR3: TGTGCCAGCAGTATCGGGACAGCCATTGGCTACACCTTC. Translated: CASSIGTAIGYTF.

This clonotype occurred a few times. The genes are TRBV19 and TRBJ1-5, with unresolved D. V lost 6 bases to trimming and J lost 3 bases, with 6 bases between them. Germline V gives CDR1 LNHDA, CDR2 SQIVND (reference sequence). This CDR3 has 12 residues. CDR3 nucleotide sequence: TGTGCCAGTAGGGTAGTCAATCAGCCCCAGCATTTT. Its translation is CASRVVNQPQHF.

This clonotype showed up many times. The chain uses TRBV7-2 and TRBJ2-3; 10 bases match TRBD2. CDR1 SGHTA and CDR2 FQGNSA come from the germline V gene. The CDR3 length is 15 residues. V lost 5 bases, J lost 3 bases, and 5 bases stayed unmatched. CDR3 bases: TGTGCCAGCAGCCTACAGACTAGCGGGACAGATACGCAGTATTTT. Its protein product is CASSLQTSGTDTQYF.

The table lists this clonotype with many counts. DNA of the CDR3: TGTGCCAGCAGCTTAGGGGGCGGGGGTACTGAAGCTTTCTTT. Amino acid sequence: CASSLGGGGTEAFF. The chain has TRBV7-2 and TRBJ1-1, with D possibly being TRBD1 (5 bases). V was clipped by 1 base and J by 5 bases, with 11 bases between them. Germline values: CDR1 SGHTA, CDR2 FQGNSA. This CDR3 is built from 14 residues.

Ten or more counts support this clonotype. The chain uses TRBV28 and TRBJ2-7, with D possibly being TRBD2 (6 bases). Germline CDR1 is MDHEN and CDR2 is SYDVKM. V was shortened by 6 bases and J by 7 bases, with 16 bases between the two germline ends. The CDR3 is 13 amino acids. The CDR3 coding sequence is TGTGCCAGCAGCTACGGGGGTGAATGGGAGCAGTACTTC. Its protein product is CASSYGGEWEQYF.

This clonotype was seen at least ten times. The V gene is TRBV6-2 or TRBV6-3, the J gene TRBJ1-5; D remains unclear. The V end was cut by 6 bases, the J end by 7 bases, with 13 bases between. The CDR3 has 13 amino acids. Germline values: CDR1 MNHEY, CDR2 SVGEGT. The CDR3 is CASSPHEPQPQHF. The DNA of the CDR3 is TGTGCCAGCAGCCCCCACGAGCCCCAGCCCCAGCATTTT.

This clonotype was detected ten times or more. The gene calls are TRBV7-2 and TRBJ2-3, with a tentative D call TRBD2 (7 bases). CDR3 size: 16 residues. Trimming stripped 5 bases from V and 3 bases from J, with 18 bases between. The germline V gene encodes CDR1 SGHTA and CDR2 FQGNSA. The CDR3 is CASSRNPGGRTDTQYF. In DNA, the CDR3 is TGTGCCAGCAGCCGGAACCCCGGGGGGCGGACAGATACGCAGTATTTT. Full variable domain (rest looked up from reference TRBV7-2 and TRBJ2-3): GAGVSQSPSNKVTEKGKDVELRCDPISGHTALYWYRQSLGQGLEFLIYFQGNSAPDKSGLPSDRFSAERTGGSVSTLTIQRTQQEDSAVYLCASSRNPGGRTDTQYFGPGTRLTVL.

This chain joins TRBV3-1 and TRBJ1-4; D is undetermined. The CDR3 consists of 14 residues. V dropped 5 bases and J dropped 4 bases, with 11 bases sitting between them. CDR1 is LGHDT and CDR2 is YNNKEL in the germline V gene (reference sequence). CDR3 sequence reads: CASSSTPLNEKLFF. For the CDR3, the DNA is TGTGCCAGCAGCTCGACACCTCTTAATGAAAAACTGTTTTTT.

The chain uses TRBV20-1 and TRBJ1-6; D is ambiguous. Germline V gives CDR1 DFQATT, CDR2 SNEGSKA (reference sequence). The CDR3 covers 12 residues. Trimming pared 5 bases from V and 7 bases from J, leaving 9 bases between. The CDR3 region is CSARTGNSPLHF. The CDR3 bases are TGCAGTGCTCGGACGGGGAATTCACCCCTCCACTTT.

J is TRBJ2-7 and V is TRBV19; perhaps TRBD1 as D (5 bases). This CDR3 contains 14 residues. Trimming removed 5 bases at V and 6 bases at J, with 17 bases between. Germline V gives CDR1 LNHDA, CDR2 SQIVND (reference sequence). CDR3 in amino acids: CASSGPRTGSEQYF. The CDR3 region has the DNA TGTGCCAGTAGTGGCCCAAGAACAGGTTCCGAGCAGTACTTC.

This clonotype showed up many times. The gene calls are TRBV7-2 and TRBJ2-2, with TRBD1 identical over 9 bases. V was pared by 5 bases and J by 5 bases, with 6 bases of the junction left unmatched. CDR1 is SGHTA and CDR2 is FQGNSA in the germline V gene. The CDR3 sequence is 15 residues long. The CDR3 region has the DNA TGTGCCAGCAGCGTACGACAGGGGGGGACCGGGGAGCTGTTTTTT. It specifies CASSVRQGGTGELFF.

The table lists this clonotype with many counts. V usage is TRBV7-2 and J usage is TRBJ1-1; 7 bases are shared with TRBD1. CDR1 and CDR2 from the germline V gene are SGHTA and FQGNSA. CDR3 size: 12 residues. The V segment lost 10 bases and the J segment 6 bases; nucleotides outside the gene matches: 8. This chain's CDR3 is CATDRDWSEAFF. The CDR3 DNA is TGTGCCACCGACAGGGACTGGTCTGAAGCTTTCTTT.

This clonotype was picked up many times. The chain has TRBV7-2 and TRBJ1-4, with D perhaps TRBD1 (5 bases). The CDR3 covers 14 residues. Trimming removed 4 bases from V and 8 bases from J, with 14 bases in between. Per the germline V gene, CDR1 is SGHTA and CDR2 is FQGNSA. The CDR3 region is CASSSRAGREKLFF. Here the CDR3 DNA reads TGTGCCAGCAGCTCCAGGGCGGGTCGGGAAAAACTGTTTTTT.

In the case of this clonotype: A much larger clonotype is one base distant, so this may be a read error. The CDR3 coding sequence is TGTGCCAGCAGTGACATAGGGGAGAACATTCAGTACTTC. Its translation is CASSDIGENIQYF. V and J are TRBV25-1 and TRBJ2-4; tentatively, D is TRBD1 or TRBD2 (5 bases each). The CDR3 has 13 amino acids. V lost 3 bases and J 7 bases, leaving 10 bases between the germline ends. CDR1 is MGHDK and CDR2 is SYGVNS in the germline V gene.

This clonotype came up a few times. J is TRBJ2-1 and V is TRBV27; perhaps TRBD2 as D (6 bases). This CDR3 is 15 amino acids long. The germline V gene encodes CDR1 MNHEY and CDR2 SMNVEV (reference sequence). Trimming cost V 8 bases and J 4 bases, with 18 bases left between them. The CDR3 loop reads CASGDGGSLYNEQFF. The CDR3, as DNA: TGTGCCAGCGGTGATGGGGGGAGTCTATACAATGAGCAGTTCTTC.

This clonotype was seen only a few times. The CDR3 DNA reads TGTGCCAGCAGCCAGGATTCGGGGGCTGACAATGAGCAGTTCTTC. This sequence encodes CASSQDSGADNEQFF. This sequence joins TRBV4-2 and TRBJ2-1, with D tentatively TRBD1 or TRBD2 (6 bases each). V shed 3 bases and J shed 5 bases, with 14 bases lying between them. The CDR3 is 15 amino acids. CDR1 and CDR2 from the germline V gene are LGHNA and YNFKEQ.

The V gene is TRBV7-9, the J gene TRBJ1-2, with D unclear. V dropped 5 bases and J dropped 4 bases, with 8 bases sitting between them. The CDR3 covers 12 residues. CDR1 and CDR2 (germline): SEHNR, FQNEAQ (reference sequence). The DNA of the CDR3 is TGTGCCAGCAGCCCGGAACCCTATGGCTACACCTTC. As protein: CASSPEPYGYTF.